These T cell receptor beta chains were read from a single sample in a study of cytomegalovirus exposure and HLA in healthy donors. This table comes from immunoSEQ multiplex PCR, and its TCRdb copy is limited to in-frame clones, with some not included. The sample includes about 130,000 clones, 80% of them seen just once. Sequencing was performed on PBMCs. These receptor sequences come from a man younger than 45 in good health and CMV-seropositive. The CDR3 runs from the conserved cysteine through the conserved F or W.

J: TRBJ1-1
V: TRBV18
CDR3: CASSPPTRMNTEAFF

J: TRBJ1-1
V: TRBV6-1
CDR3: CASSPRGTGYEAFF

J: TRBJ2-1
V: TRBV5-6
CDR3: CASSIHGGVNEQFF

J: TRBJ1-6
V: TRBV5-1
CDR3: CASSSWTGVDNSPLHF

J: TRBJ1-1
V: TRBV10-2
CDR3: CASSDGGSNTEAFF

J: TRBJ1-4
V: TRBV5-1
CDR3: CASSQNPGTGGEKLFF

J: TRBJ1-1
V: TRBV19
CDR3: CASSIGQGIPEAFF

J: TRBJ1-2
V: TRBV18
CDR3: CASSSGTEISYYGYTF

J: TRBJ2-7
V: TRBV10-3
CDR3: CAISTDRGLSEQYF

J: TRBJ2-1
V: TRBV5-4
CDR3: CASSISMGGTGSLNEQFF

J: TRBJ1-5
V: TRBV28
CDR3: CASSSPSLVKPQHF

J: TRBJ1-4
V: TRBV6-1
CDR3: CASRTDEAWEKLFF

J: TRBJ1-1
V: TRBV19
CDR3: CASSPETGPNTEAFF

J: TRBJ1-3
V: TRBV5-6
CDR3: CASSRGSSGNTIYF

J: TRBJ1-2
V: TRBV10-2
CDR3: CASSVAQNYGYTF

J: TRBJ1-5
V: TRBV6-6
CDR3: CASSYSQVSNQPQHF

J: TRBJ2-7
V: TRBV2
CDR3: CASSVGTVTYEQYF

J: TRBJ2-5
V: TRBV4-1
CDR3: CASSQDTGSMSAQYF

J: TRBJ1-5
V: TRBV19
CDR3: CASSIKTDLIGGNQPQHF

J: TRBJ2-2
V: TRBV7-3
CDR3: CASSPARAGELFF

J: TRBJ1-5
V: TRBV5-8
CDR3: CASRGYRINQPQHF

J: TRBJ1-5
V: TRBV10-3
CDR3: CAISESKRSGSNQPQHF

J: TRBJ2-3
V: TRBV7-9
CDR3: CASRDGKRGAQDTQYF

J: TRBJ2-5
V: TRBV7-9
CDR3: CASKRGQETQYF

J: TRBJ2-7
V: TRBV20-1
CDR3: CSASFGEQYF

J: TRBJ1-1
V: TRBV19
CDR3: CASTGQVGRNTEAFF

J: TRBJ1-5
V: TRBV5-5
CDR3: CASSFARDQPQHF

J: TRBJ2-5
V: TRBV5-1
CDR3: CASSSPGGQETQYF

J: TRBJ2-5
V: TRBV25-1
CDR3: CASSPLAGALQETQYF

J: TRBJ2-3
V: TRBV5-6
CDR3: CASSWLAGGGTDTQYF

J: TRBJ1-6
V: TRBV27
CDR3: CASSLWGLVDSPLHF

J: TRBJ2-1
V: TRBV29-1
CDR3: CSVGGHRGHNEQFF

J: -
V: TRBV7-6
CDR3: CASSYGDRVFYEQYF

J: TRBJ2-3
V: TRBV29-1
CDR3: CSFTTGSVTDTQYF

J: TRBJ1-2
V: TRBV7-2
CDR3: CASSVDLTGLANYGYTF

J: TRBJ2-1
V: TRBV10-3
CDR3: CAIIQGTSYNEQFF

J: TRBJ2-2
V: TRBV9
CDR3: CASSSGVAGWSGELFF

J: TRBJ1-2
V: TRBV5-1
CDR3: CASNPGGPNYGYTF

J: TRBJ2-7
V: TRBV7-2
CDR3: CASSLKGQGAKRYEQYF

J: TRBJ1-2
V: TRBV2
CDR3: CASSETGGGNYGYTF

J: TRBJ2-7
V: TRBV7-2
CDR3: CASSQGPTYEQYF

J: TRBJ2-7
V: TRBV30
CDR3: CAWSHNYEQYF

J: TRBJ1-3
V: TRBV2
CDR3: CASSEGTSGNTIYF

J: TRBJ2-1
V: TRBV28
CDR3: CASSLGNEQFF

J: TRBJ1-1
V: TRBV27
CDR3: CASSSGTDFTEAFF

J: TRBJ1-3
V: TRBV5-1
CDR3: CASSLERLVALRNTIYF

J: TRBJ1-6
V: TRBV19
CDR3: CASSIGDINSPLHF

J: TRBJ1-5
V: TRBV6-5
CDR3: CASGTGKSNQPQHF

J: TRBJ2-1
V: TRBV5-1
CDR3: CASSLGGYGDEQFF

J: TRBJ2-5
V: TRBV4-1
CDR3: CASSQSGGQQETQYF

J: TRBJ2-7
V: TRBV5-1
CDR3: CASSRVVHEQYF

J: TRBJ2-6
V: TRBV18
CDR3: CASSPGPAGLISGANVLTF